This TCR beta chain was retrieved from a study of T cell repertoires in cytomegalovirus infection. Turning to the study itself: Indications came from public TCR beta signatures; they pointed to CMV infection and to a matching HLA type.

Points from the study as a whole: HLA-C-restricted CMV clonotypes gave the most frequent clonotype in two of eight donors.

The junction had 7 bases not matched to a gene; V was cut back by 5 bases and J by 1 base. The CDR3 is made up of 15 amino acids. Germline CDR1 is SGDLS and CDR2 is YYNGEE. Turning to this clonotype: Antigen unknown.

TCRdb recomputed calls from the reads with MiXCR, one row per CDR3 protein. The table has about 150,000 distinct CDR3 sequences, about a quarter seen once. The receptor was derived from a human donor in good health (CMV status not recorded). Some clones in this sample may be carry-over from other donors' samples. Sequenced sample: PBMCs. The chain is built from TRBV9 and TRBJ2-3; 7 positions match TRBD2. Here the CDR3 DNA reads TGTGCCAGCAGTTCTAGCGGATATGGCACAGATACGCAGTATTTT. Its translation is CASSSSGYGTDTQYF.